The next 30 T cell receptor beta chains were all read from a single sample in a study of CD8+ T cells in alopecia areata. Sequencing used cDNA as its template, made by extracting RNA and reverse transcribing it. Profiling relied on immunoSEQ multiplex PCR, and the TCRdb table lists in-frame clones only, not all of them. The sample includes 190,000 or so clones, 58% of them seen just once. Treatment: oral pan-JAK inhibitor, 5-10 mg twice daily. Specimen: CD4+ T cells sorted from blood, collected at week 24, from a patient treated with tofacitinib. The origin of the receptors is a human donor with alopecia areata.

This clone has a handful of counts. This chain uses TRBV29-1 with TRBJ2-5; 10 nucleotides match TRBD2. The CDR3 is 14 residues long. V trimming: 4 bases; J trimming: 4 bases; junction bases outside the gene matches: 6. Germline V gives CDR1 SQVTM, CDR2 ANQGSEA. Here the CDR3 DNA reads TGCAGCGTTGTGGCTAGCGGGAGTAGAGAGACCCAGTACTTC. It codes for CSVVASGSRETQYF. Full variable domain (missing parts from reference TRBV29-1 and TRBJ2-5): SAVISQKPSRDICQRGTSLTIQCQVDSQVTMMFWYRQQPGQSLTLIATANQGSEATYESGFVIDKFPISRPNLTFSTLTVSNMSPEDSSIYLCSVVASGSRETQYFGPGTRLLVL.

This clone was seen a handful of times. This sequence joins TRBV29-1 and TRBJ1-5; tentative D call: TRBD1 (6 bases). V lost 5 bases and J lost 7, with 15 bases in between. Germline V lookup: CDR1 SQVTM, CDR2 ANQGSEA. CDR3 length equals 13 residues. CDR3 in DNA: TGCAGCGTTCACGCAGGGGCAGGACAGCCCCAGCATTTT. Translated: CSVHAGAGQPQHF.

The chain has TRBV5-1 and TRBJ2-7; 10 bases align to TRBD1. J lost 2 bases, V lost 4 bases, and 18 bases had no gene match. The CDR3 is 19 residues long. Germline V CDR1 and CDR2: SGHRS, YFSETQ. The CDR3 is CASSRKGRTGGFNAYEQYF. The CDR3 nucleotides read TGCGCCAGCAGCAGGAAGGGTAGGACAGGGGGATTCAACGCCTACGAGCAGTACTTC.

This chain connects TRBV19 to TRBJ2-6; 9 bases are shared with TRBD1. Germline assignment: CDR1 LNHDA and CDR2 SQIVND (reference sequence). The CDR3 runs to 17 residues. The J segment lost 3 bases and the V segment lost 3 bases, leaving 6 bases of the junction unmatched. The CDR3 sequence is CASSMNRGQGGANVLTF. The CDR3 bases are TGTGCCAGTAGTATGAACAGGGGGCAAGGTGGGGCCAACGTCCTGACTTTC. Filled out from reference TRBV19 and TRBJ2-6, the complete variable domain reads DGGITQSPKYLFRKEGQNVTLSCEQNLNHDAMYWYRQDPGQGLRLIYYSQIVNDFQKGDIAEGYSVSREKKESFPLTVTSAQKNPTAFYLCASSMNRGQGGANVLTFGAGSRLTVL.

The J gene is TRBJ1-4, the V gene TRBV30; D might be TRBD1 (5 bases). The CDR3 has 14 residues. V was clipped by 4 bases and J by 7 bases, with 16 bases between them. Germline CDR1 is GTSNPN and CDR2 is SVGIG (reference sequence). CDR3 protein: CAWNLNQRGEKLFF. The CDR3 DNA reads as TGTGCCTGGAACCTTAACCAGAGGGGTGAAAAACTGTTTTTT.

As to this clone: The sample carries other DNA sequences with the same CDR3. The rearrangement joins TRBV25-1 to TRBJ1-1, with no clear D. CDR1 and CDR2 (germline): MGHDK, SYGVNS. V lost 6 bases, J lost 11 bases, and 13 bases lay in between. The CDR3 is made up of 11 amino acids. The CDR3, as DNA: TGTGCCAGCAGAAACACGGGGTCGGCTTTCTTT. It yields the protein CASRNTGSAFF.

This chain uses TRBV20-1 with TRBJ1-5; D unclear. This CDR3 has 10 amino acids. Germline V lookup: CDR1 DFQATT, CDR2 SNEGSKA (reference sequence). V was clipped by 6 bases and J by 4 bases, with 4 bases between them. The CDR3, as DNA: TGCAGTGCGGGGAATCAGCCCCAGCATTTT. Protein sequence: CSAGNQPQHF.

With regard to this clone: The same CDR3 arises from other DNA sequences in this sample as well. The V and J genes are TRBV5-1 and TRBJ2-3; D gene uncertain. Germline CDR1 and CDR2: SGHRS and YFSETQ. The CDR3 runs 13 residues. Trimming took 1 base from V and 1 from J, leaving 4 bases between them. The CDR3 DNA follows: TGCGCCAGCAGCTTGTCAGGCACAGATACGCAGTATTTT. It yields the protein CASSLSGTDTQYF. Full variable domain (rest looked up from reference TRBV5-1 and TRBJ2-3): KAGVTQTPRYLIKTRGQQVTLSCSPISGHRSVSWYQQTPGQGLQFLFEYFSETQRNKGNFPGRFSGRQFSNSRSEMNVSTLELGDSALYLCASSLSGTDTQYFGPGTRLTVL.

This clone was counted many times. The chain uses TRBV19 and TRBJ1-1; 7 bases are shared with TRBD1. The V gene's germline CDR1 is LNHDA and CDR2 SQIVND (reference sequence). J gave up 6 bases and V 5 bases, and 9 bases lay outside the gene matches. The CDR3 sequence is 14 residues long. The CDR3 loop is CASSPRDSHSEAFF. The DNA of the CDR3 is TGTGCCAGTAGTCCTCGGGACAGTCACTCTGAAGCTTTCTTT.

The chain combines TRBV30 with TRBJ1-5; D call uncertain. Germline V gene lookup returns CDR1 GTSNPN and CDR2 SVGIG (reference sequence). V lost 1 base and J lost 3, with 4 bases in between. The CDR3 has 12 residues. The CDR3 sequence: CAWSASNQPQHF. DNA for the CDR3: TGTGCCTGGAGTGCATCCAATCAGCCCCAGCATTTT. Combining the CDR3 with reference TRBV30 and TRBJ1-5 gives the whole variable domain SQTIHQWPATLVQPVGSPLSLECTVEGTSNPNLYWYRQAAGRGLQLLFYSVGIGQISSEVPQNLSASRPQDRQFILSSKKLLLSDSGFYLCAWSASNQPQHFGDGTRLSIL.

The chain uses TRBV10-3 and TRBJ1-2, with D possibly being TRBD1 (6 bases). The V gene lost 2 bases and the J gene lost 8 bases, with 18 bases spanning the gap. Looked up from germline, CDR1 is ENHRY and CDR2 is SYGVKD. This CDR3 has 15 residues. CDR3 in amino acids: CAISERRAGDGGYTF. The CDR3 region has the DNA TGTGCCATCAGTGAGCGGAGGGCAGGGGATGGCGGCTACACCTTC.

This clone is medium-sized. The chain couples TRBV19 to TRBJ2-1, with unresolved D. This CDR3 has 14 residues. V shed 6 bases and J shed 8 bases, with 17 bases lying between them. Germline V lookup: CDR1 LNHDA, CDR2 SQIVND (reference sequence). The CDR3 DNA reads TGTGCCAGTAGGAATGGTCCCCAGGACGATGAGCAGTTCTTC. As protein: CASRNGPQDDEQFF.

The gene calls are TRBV29-1 and TRBJ2-3; maybe TRBD1 (6 bases). The CDR3 length is 10 residues. Deletions cut 7 bases from V and 13 bases from J, with 15 bases between. Germline loops: CDR1 SQVTM, CDR2 ANQGSEA. The CDR3 is CSARDNLKYF. The CDR3 coding sequence is TGCAGCGCCCGGGACAATCTAAAGTATTTT.

J is TRBJ2-1 and V is TRBV5-6, with D possibly matching TRBD1 (6 bases). The germline CDR1 and CDR2 sequences are SGHDT and YYEEEE. V lost 2 bases to trimming and J lost 1 base, with 10 bases between them. This CDR3 region has 15 residues. The chain's CDR3 is CASSLGQLSYNEQFF. CDR3 DNA sequence: TGTGCCAGCAGCTTAGGACAGCTTTCCTACAATGAGCAGTTCTTC.

The genes are TRBV2 and TRBJ2-7; 9 bases align to TRBD1. The CDR3 runs 15 residues. Trimming removed 1 base from V and 4 bases from J; junction bases left unmatched: 5. Germline CDR1 and CDR2: SNHLY and FYNNEI. As DNA, the CDR3 is TGTGCCAGCAGTGAAGGGACAGGGGTTAGGTACGAGCAGTACTTC. The encoded protein is CASSEGTGVRYEQYF.

The V call is TRBV7-2, the J call TRBJ2-3; 8 bases align to TRBD2. V lost 5 bases to trimming and J lost 14 bases; unmatched junction nucleotides: 9. Per the germline V gene, CDR1 is SGHTA and CDR2 is FQGNSA. CDR3 size: 12 residues. The CDR3 DNA sequence: TGTGCCAGCAGCCCGCCCCAGCGGGGGTTGTATTTT. Protein: CASSPPQRGLYF.

The chain uses TRBV30 and TRBJ2-1; D is possibly TRBD1 (6 bases). The V gene's germline CDR1 is GTSNPN and CDR2 SVGIG (reference sequence). Trimming took off 2 bases at V and 5 bases at J, with 16 bases between the two ends. CDR3 length: 15 amino acids. The CDR3 spells CAWSRGGASDNEQFF. In nucleotides, the CDR3 is TGTGCCTGGAGTCGAGGGGGTGCCTCGGACAATGAGCAGTTCTTC.

V gene TRBV27 combines with J gene TRBJ2-2; 8 bases map to TRBD1. Losses at the gene ends were 8 bases for V and 1 base for J; bases not matched to a gene: 6. Germline V gene lookup returns CDR1 MNHEY and CDR2 SMNVEV (reference sequence). The CDR3 contains 15 residues. DNA for the CDR3: TGTGCCAGCCACGGGGACAGGCGGAACACCGGGGAGCTGTTTTTT. It yields the protein CASHGDRRNTGELFF.

The CDR3 DNA reads as TGTGCCAGCTATCAAATCCGACCCAATCTAGCGGGAGGAACCGGGGAGCTGTTTTTT. Its translation: CASYQIRPNLAGGTGELFF. The chain couples TRBV28 to TRBJ2-2, with 11 bases lining up with TRBD2. The ends lost 8 bases at V and 5 bases at J; junction bases unmatched: 19. The CDR3 has 19 amino acids. Looked up from germline, CDR1 is MDHEN and CDR2 is SYDVKM.

The chain uses TRBV19 and TRBJ2-1, with 11 bases identical to TRBD2. CDR1 and CDR2 from the germline V gene are LNHDA and SQIVND (reference sequence). The CDR3 covers 14 residues. The trim removed 9 bases at V and 7 bases at J, leaving 8 bases unmatched. The CDR3 coding sequence is TGTGCCAGCGCAACTAGCGGGAGTTGGAATGAGCAGTTCTTC. Protein: CASATSGSWNEQFF. Supplemented by reference TRBV19 and TRBJ2-1, the full variable domain reads DGGITQSPKYLFRKEGQNVTLSCEQNLNHDAMYWYRQDPGQGLRLIYYSQIVNDFQKGDIAEGYSVSREKKESFPLTVTSAQKNPTAFYLCASATSGSWNEQFFGPGTRLTVL.

This clone came up a few times. V usage is TRBV7-2 and J usage is TRBJ2-3; D is undetermined. The V end was cut by 5 bases, the J end by 5 bases, with 8 bases between. The CDR3 contains 12 residues. Germline CDR1 and CDR2: SGHTA and FQGNSA. CDR3 loop: CASSAWVDTQYF. CDR3 nucleotide sequence: TGTGCCAGCAGCGCCTGGGTAGATACGCAGTATTTT. Full variable domain (rest looked up from reference TRBV7-2 and TRBJ2-3): GAGVSQSPSNKVTEKGKDVELRCDPISGHTALYWYRQSLGQGLEFLIYFQGNSAPDKSGLPSDRFSAERTGGSVSTLTIQRTQQEDSAVYLCASSAWVDTQYFGPGTRLTVL.

This chain connects TRBV10-3 to TRBJ2-3, with unresolved D. CDR3 length: 14 amino acids. Germline V gene sequence: CDR1 ENHRY, CDR2 SYGVKD. V was clipped by 2 bases and J by 0 bases, with 6 bases between them. CDR3: CAISEVASTDTQYF. The DNA for the CDR3 is TGTGCCATCAGTGAGGTCGCTAGCACAGATACGCAGTATTTT.

The chain links TRBV5-6 to TRBJ1-1; unclear D gene. CDR1 is SGHDT, CDR2 YYEEEE, per germline. CDR3 length: 15 amino acids. V gave up 3 bases and J gave up 7 bases, with 19 bases separating them. CDR3 sequence reads: CASSSPRTGGFEAFF. The DNA of the CDR3 is TGTGCCAGCAGCTCCCCCCGGACGGGAGGGTTTGAAGCTTTCTTT.

This clone was counted once. The genes are TRBV15 and TRBJ2-4; 10 bases line up with TRBD1. The CDR3 contains 15 residues. V was pared by 5 bases and J by 0 bases, with 1 base of the junction left unmatched. The germline gives CDR1 LNHNV, CDR2 YYDKDF (reference sequence). The CDR3 DNA reads TGTGCCACCAGCGGGGACAGGGGAGCCAAAAACATTCAGTACTTC. This gives the protein CATSGDRGAKNIQYF. The full variable domain, with the rest looked up from reference TRBV15 and TRBJ2-4, is DAMVIQNPRYQVTQFGKPVTLSCSQTLNHNVMYWYQQKSSQAPKLLFHYYDKDFNNEADTPDNFQSRRPNTSFCFLDIRSPGLGDTAMYLCATSGDRGAKNIQYFGAGTRLSVL.

The chain employs TRBV6-5 and TRBJ1-5; 9 nucleotides agree with TRBD1. The CDR3 totals 14 residues. V lost 6 bases to trimming and J lost 6 bases; unmatched junction nucleotides: 6. Germline loops: CDR1 MNHEY, CDR2 SVGAGI. CDR3 sequence: CASRRTGGRQPQHF. CDR3 DNA: TGTGCCAGCAGACGTACAGGGGGCCGTCAGCCCCAGCATTTT.

The chain is built from TRBV12-5 and TRBJ1-2; no firm D call. V was shortened by 1 base and J by 7 bases, with 10 bases between the two germline ends. The CDR3 runs 13 residues. Germline V gene data show CDR1 as LGHNT and CDR2 as FRNRAP. CDR3 DNA: TGTGCTAGTGGTTTGGATACAGATGGTGGCTACACCTTC. Translated: CASGLDTDGGYTF.

This clone turned up a few times. The chain is built from TRBV4-3 and TRBJ2-7, with TRBD2 matching over 10 bases. Germline V gene lookup returns CDR1 LGHNA and CDR2 YSLEER. This CDR3 region has 15 residues. Trimming took 4 bases from V and 3 from J; bases not matched to a gene: 6. DNA of the CDR3: TGCGCCAGCAGCCCGACTAGCGGGCACCTCTACGAGCAGTACTTC. It is translated as CASSPTSGHLYEQYF.

This clone has more than one count but fewer than ten. The J gene is TRBJ1-5, the V gene TRBV6-5, with 7 bases matching TRBD1. Germline CDR1 reads MNHEY; CDR2 reads SVGAGI. With 0 bases clipped from V and 6 bases from J, the junction kept 5 bases outside the gene matches. The CDR3 length is 15 residues. In nucleotides, the CDR3 is TGTGCCAGCAGTTACTCGGCAGGGGGAGGTCAGCCCCAGCATTTT. Amino acid sequence: CASSYSAGGGQPQHF.

This clone was observed a handful of times. CDR3 nucleotides: TGTGCCAGCAGCCCTCGTACTAGTTATGAGCAGTTCTTC. Translation: CASSPRTSYEQFF. The V gene is TRBV7-2, the J gene TRBJ2-1, with D possibly being TRBD2 (5 bases). The CDR3 has 13 residues. V was cut by 5 bases and J by 8 bases, with 13 bases left in between. CDR1 is SGHTA, CDR2 FQGNSA, per germline.

This chain links TRBV9 with TRBJ2-2; 11 bases are a match to TRBD1. This CDR3 is built from 16 residues. V lost 3 bases and J lost 0; bases outside the gene matches: 1. The germline V gene has CDR1 SGDLS and CDR2 YYNGEE. The CDR3 protein is CASSGDRGANTGELFF. Here the CDR3 DNA reads TGTGCCAGCAGCGGGGACAGGGGGGCGAACACCGGGGAGCTGTTTTTT.